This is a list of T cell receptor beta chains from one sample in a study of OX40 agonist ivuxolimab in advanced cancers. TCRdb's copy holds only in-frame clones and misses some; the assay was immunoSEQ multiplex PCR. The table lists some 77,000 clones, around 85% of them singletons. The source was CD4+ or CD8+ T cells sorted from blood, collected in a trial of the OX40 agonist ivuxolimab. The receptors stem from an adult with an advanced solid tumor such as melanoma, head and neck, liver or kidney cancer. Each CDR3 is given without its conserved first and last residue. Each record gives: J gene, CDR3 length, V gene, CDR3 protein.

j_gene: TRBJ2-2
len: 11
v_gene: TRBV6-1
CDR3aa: ASHGQFTGELF

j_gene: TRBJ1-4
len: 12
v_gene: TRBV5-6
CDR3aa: ASRERQGNEKLF

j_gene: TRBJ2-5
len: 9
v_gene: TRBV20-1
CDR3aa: SASAKGTQY

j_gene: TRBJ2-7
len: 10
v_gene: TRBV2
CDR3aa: ASKTGFYEQY

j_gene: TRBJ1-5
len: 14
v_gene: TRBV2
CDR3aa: ASRGSTGIGNQPQH

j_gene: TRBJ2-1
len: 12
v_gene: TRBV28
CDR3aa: ASSFRRAYNEQF

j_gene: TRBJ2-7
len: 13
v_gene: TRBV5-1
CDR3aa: ASSFTLADTYEQY

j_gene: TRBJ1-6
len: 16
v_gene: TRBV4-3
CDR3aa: ASSQDPGGANHNSPLH

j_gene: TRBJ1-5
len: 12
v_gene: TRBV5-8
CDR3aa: ASSQRQGIFPQH

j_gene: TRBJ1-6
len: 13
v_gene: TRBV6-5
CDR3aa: ASSYLGQYNSPLH

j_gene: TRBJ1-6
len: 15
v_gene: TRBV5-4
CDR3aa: ASSLGGTGGHTSPLH

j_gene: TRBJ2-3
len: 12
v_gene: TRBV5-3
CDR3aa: ARSGLAGGDTQY

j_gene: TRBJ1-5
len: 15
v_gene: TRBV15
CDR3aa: ATSRGPSLGSNQPQH

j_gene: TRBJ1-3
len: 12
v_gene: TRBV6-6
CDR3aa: ASSWTASGNTIY

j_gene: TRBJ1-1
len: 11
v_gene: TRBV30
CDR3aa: AWGHRGRTEAF

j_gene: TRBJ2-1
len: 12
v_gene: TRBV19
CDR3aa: ASSIALVNHEQF

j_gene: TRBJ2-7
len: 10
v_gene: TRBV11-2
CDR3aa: ASGRQGYEQY

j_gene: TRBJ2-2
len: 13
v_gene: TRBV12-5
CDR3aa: ASAPGGFGTGELF

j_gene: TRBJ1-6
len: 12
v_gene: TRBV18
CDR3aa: ASSPPGNQSPLH

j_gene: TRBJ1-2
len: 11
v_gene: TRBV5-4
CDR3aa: ASSLGLGGGYT

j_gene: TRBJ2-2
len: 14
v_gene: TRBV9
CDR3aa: ASSRSGGVDTGELF

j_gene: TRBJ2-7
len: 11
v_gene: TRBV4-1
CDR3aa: ASSQAYRAEQY

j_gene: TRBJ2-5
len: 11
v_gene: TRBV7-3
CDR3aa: ASSREVLETQY

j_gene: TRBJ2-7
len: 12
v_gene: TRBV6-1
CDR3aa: ASRASGSTHEQY

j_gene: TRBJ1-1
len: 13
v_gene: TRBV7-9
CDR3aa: ASSLGDRWNTEAF

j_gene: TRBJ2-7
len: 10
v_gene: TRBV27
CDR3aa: ASGQSYYEQY

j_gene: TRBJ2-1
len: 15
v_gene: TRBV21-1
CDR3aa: ASSKARTSGGYNEQF

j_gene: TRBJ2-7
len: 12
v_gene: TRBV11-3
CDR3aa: ASSFSGDNYEQY

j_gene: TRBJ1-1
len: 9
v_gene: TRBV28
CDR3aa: ASLRDTEAF

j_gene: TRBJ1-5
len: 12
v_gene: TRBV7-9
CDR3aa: ASSLAGRNQPQH

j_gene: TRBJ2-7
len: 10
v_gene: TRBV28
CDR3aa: ASSLKAYEQY

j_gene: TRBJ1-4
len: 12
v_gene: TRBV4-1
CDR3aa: ASSQQGSNEKLF

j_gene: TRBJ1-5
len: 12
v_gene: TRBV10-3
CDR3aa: AISESTDNQPQH

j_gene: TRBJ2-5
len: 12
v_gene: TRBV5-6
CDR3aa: ASSSAGYQETQY

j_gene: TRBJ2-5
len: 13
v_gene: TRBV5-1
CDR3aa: ASSLRAPPKRPQY

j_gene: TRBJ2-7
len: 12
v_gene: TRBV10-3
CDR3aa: AISPGLATYEQY

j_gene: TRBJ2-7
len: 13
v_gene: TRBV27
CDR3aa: ASSFWGLAGDEQY

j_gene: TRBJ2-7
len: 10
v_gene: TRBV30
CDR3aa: AWRGGDYEQY

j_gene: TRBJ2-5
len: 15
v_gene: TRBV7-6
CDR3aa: ASSSQGLGGLQETQY

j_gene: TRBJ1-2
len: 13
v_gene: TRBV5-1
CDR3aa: ASSLGSDYNYGYT

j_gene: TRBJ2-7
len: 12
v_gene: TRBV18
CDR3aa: ASSRGQGSYEQY

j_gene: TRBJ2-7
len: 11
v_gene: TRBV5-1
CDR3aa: ASWAEGLGEQY

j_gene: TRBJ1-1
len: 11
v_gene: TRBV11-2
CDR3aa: ASSLGPNTEAF

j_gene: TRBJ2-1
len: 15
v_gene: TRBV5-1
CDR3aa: ASSPSSGQSSYNEQF

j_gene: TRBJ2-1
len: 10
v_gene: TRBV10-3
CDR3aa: AISAADNEQF

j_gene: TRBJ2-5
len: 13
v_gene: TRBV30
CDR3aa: AWSGGTGRGETQY

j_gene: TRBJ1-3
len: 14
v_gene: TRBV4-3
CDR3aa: ASSRGTGDSGNTIY

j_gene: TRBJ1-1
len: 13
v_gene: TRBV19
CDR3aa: ASSTSDGRWTEAF

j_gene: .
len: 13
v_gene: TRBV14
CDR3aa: ASSPGGHPLYEQY

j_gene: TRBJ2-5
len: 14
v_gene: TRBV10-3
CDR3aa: AISESASGVQETQY

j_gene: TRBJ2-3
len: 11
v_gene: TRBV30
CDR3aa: AWSVSGTDTQY

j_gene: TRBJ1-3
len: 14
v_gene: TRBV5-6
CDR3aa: ASSLAYGGSGNTIY

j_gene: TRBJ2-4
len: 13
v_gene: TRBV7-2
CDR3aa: ASSLNPGAKNIQY

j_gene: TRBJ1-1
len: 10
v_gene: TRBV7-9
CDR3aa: ASSRDSLQAF

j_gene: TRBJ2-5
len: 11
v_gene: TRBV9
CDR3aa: ASSVQGYETQY

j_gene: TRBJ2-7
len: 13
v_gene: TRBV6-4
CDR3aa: ASSHRTAGGGEQY

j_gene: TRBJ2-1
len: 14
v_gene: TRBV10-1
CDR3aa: ASSPFSGQVYNEQF

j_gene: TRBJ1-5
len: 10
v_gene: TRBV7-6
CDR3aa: ASSLPNQPQH

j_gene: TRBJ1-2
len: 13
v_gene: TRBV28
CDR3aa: ASSSPATGRYGYT

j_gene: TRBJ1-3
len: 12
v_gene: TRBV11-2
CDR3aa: ASSFRISGNTIY